This T cell receptor beta chain was retrieved from a study of cytomegalovirus exposure and HLA in healthy donors. Amplification used 60 Vbeta primers and 13 Jbeta primers. Authors' data handling: About 12 million shared chains were among the roughly 78 million unique TCR beta chains that a later analysis counted. This table comes from immunoSEQ multiplex PCR, and its TCRdb copy is limited to in-frame clones, with some not included. From that table come the V and J calls and clone size; the DNA was used to work out D and trimming. The table lists 150,000 to 200,000 clones, about 81% of them singletons. Trimming shortened V by 5 bases and J by 3 bases, and 13 bases separated the two germline ends. There are 15 residues in the CDR3. Germline CDR1 reads SGHTA; CDR2 reads FQGTGA. Notes on this clone: Its antigen is still unknown.

Overall study results and limits: HLA alleles were associated with some 17,000 TCR beta sequences in a later analysis at 0.05 false discovery rate. For most TCR sequences rarity was the rule, although some public TCRs occurred in many donors. Investigators reported under 200 TCR beta chains as tied to cytomegalovirus.

The TCR comes from a girl under 18 in good health and CMV-seropositive. V and J are TRBV7-3 and TRBJ2-2, with D possibly matching TRBD2 (6 bases). The sample was PBMCs. The CDR3 spells CASSPAGSDTGELFF. The CDR3 DNA sequence: TGTGCCAGCAGCCCTGCGGGGTCGGACACCGGGGAGCTGTTTTTT.